This TCR beta chain was recorded in a study of blood T cells in healthy people across ages. The authors ran a second PCR of roughly 6 to 12 cycles using a sample-barcoded 5' primer and a J-beta primer mix. MiXCR, applied by TCRdb to the 5' RACE reads, yields one record per CDR3 protein. The top ten clones hold roughly 6.3% of a sample with about 1.4 million distinct CDR3 sequences, around 59% of them seen once. Overall study findings and caveats: While age rose, TCR beta diversity per million T cells dropped in a roughly linear way.

This clonotype occurred a few times. Its specificity is unknown. The CDR3 covers 16 residues. V was clipped by 6 bases and J by 1 base, with 17 bases between them. Sequencing used blood. The V call is TRBV12-3 or TRBV12-4, the J call TRBJ2-3, with D tentatively TRBD2 (7 bases). The sequence came from a man younger than 35 in good health. The CDR3 bases are TGTGCCAGCAGCCCGGGGGGCGGGAGTCGCACAGATACGCAGTATTTT. It yields the protein CASSPGGGSRTDTQYF.